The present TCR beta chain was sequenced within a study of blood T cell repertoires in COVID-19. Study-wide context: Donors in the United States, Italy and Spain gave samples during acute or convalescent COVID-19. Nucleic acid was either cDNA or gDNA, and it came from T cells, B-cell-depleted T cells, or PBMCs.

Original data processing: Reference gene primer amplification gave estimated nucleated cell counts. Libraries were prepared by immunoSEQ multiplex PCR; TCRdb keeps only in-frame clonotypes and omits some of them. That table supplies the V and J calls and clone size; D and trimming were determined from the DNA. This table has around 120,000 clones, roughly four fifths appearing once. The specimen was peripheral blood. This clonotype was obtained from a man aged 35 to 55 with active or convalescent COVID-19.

The CDR3 nucleotides read TGTGCCAGCAGTCAGGGACATTTCGATGGCTACACCTTC. Its translation: CASSQGHFDGYTF. The V call is TRBV12-3 or TRBV12-4, the J call TRBJ1-2, with D possibly being TRBD1 (6 bases). Trimming shortened V by 5 bases and J by 6 bases, and 13 bases separated the two germline ends. The CDR3 covers 13 residues.